This TCR beta chain originates from a study of cytomegalovirus exposure and HLA in healthy donors. Findings and caveats of the study: Presence/absence results assume similar sequencing depth per donor, which may not hold.

The PCR used 60 Vbeta and 13 Jbeta primers. The data were produced by immunoSEQ multiplex PCR, yet TCRdb's version contains in-frame clones alone and is incomplete. The repertoire has some 80,000 clones, roughly 79% of them found once; the top ten carry less than 2%. As for this clone: Its antigen is unidentified.

V shed 4 bases, J shed 0 bases, and the junction held 8 bases outside the gene matches. The germline V gene has CDR1 LNHDA and CDR2 SQIVND (reference sequence). The CDR3 covers 17 residues. The chain recombines TRBV19 with TRBJ2-3; TRBD1 matches 9 bases. The sequence was obtained from a man aged 35 to 55 in good health and CMV-seronegative. The sample consisted of PBMCs. Here the CDR3 reads CASSRRTGGASTDTQYF. CDR3 DNA: TGTGCCAGTAGTAGGAGAACAGGGGGCGCAAGCACAGATACGCAGTATTTT.